Described below is a single TCR beta chain sequence and its context. As yet, its antigen is unknown. The sample belongs to a study of early T cells in non-severe SARS-CoV-2 infection. As for the study in general: Sequenced material consisted of bulk RNA (from unsorted whole blood), and chains were unpaired.

Attached unique molecular identifiers marked individual cDNA molecules. TCRdb reprocessed the 5' RACE reads via MiXCR and lists one record per CDR3 protein. The sample records about 69,000 distinct CDR3 sequences, over 10% being singletons. Findings and limits, study-wide: VDJdb matching, biased toward anti-spike CD8 responses, missed private and CD4 specificities.

The germline V gene has CDR1 SGHTA and CDR2 FQGNSA. The CDR3 spans 15 residues. Trimming removed 7 bases from V and 4 bases from J; junction bases left unmatched: 12. Sequencing used whole blood, obtained at baseline. The chain employs TRBV7-2 and TRBJ2-7; 8 nucleotides line up with TRBD2. The source of this sequence is an adult who was a healthcare worker with PCR-confirmed SARS-CoV-2 infection or an uninfected control (not recorded which). CDR3 in amino acids: CASTSQGGGLYEQYF. CDR3 coding DNA: TGTGCCAGCACCTCCCAGGGCGGGGGGCTTTACGAGCAGTACTTC.